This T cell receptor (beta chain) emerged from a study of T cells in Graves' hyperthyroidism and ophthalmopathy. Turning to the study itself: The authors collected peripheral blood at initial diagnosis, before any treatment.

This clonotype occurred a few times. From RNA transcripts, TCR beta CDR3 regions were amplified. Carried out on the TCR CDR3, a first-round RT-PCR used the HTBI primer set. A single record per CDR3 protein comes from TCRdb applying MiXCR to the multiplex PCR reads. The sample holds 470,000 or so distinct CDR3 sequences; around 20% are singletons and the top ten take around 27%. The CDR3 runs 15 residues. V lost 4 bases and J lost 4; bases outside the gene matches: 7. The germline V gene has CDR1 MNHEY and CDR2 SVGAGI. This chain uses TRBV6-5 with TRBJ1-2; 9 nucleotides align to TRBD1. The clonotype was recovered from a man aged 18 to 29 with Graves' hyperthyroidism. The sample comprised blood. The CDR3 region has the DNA TGTGCCAGCAGTTCACTTTCGGGACAGGGCTATGGCTACACCTTC. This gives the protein CASSSLSGQGYGYTF.